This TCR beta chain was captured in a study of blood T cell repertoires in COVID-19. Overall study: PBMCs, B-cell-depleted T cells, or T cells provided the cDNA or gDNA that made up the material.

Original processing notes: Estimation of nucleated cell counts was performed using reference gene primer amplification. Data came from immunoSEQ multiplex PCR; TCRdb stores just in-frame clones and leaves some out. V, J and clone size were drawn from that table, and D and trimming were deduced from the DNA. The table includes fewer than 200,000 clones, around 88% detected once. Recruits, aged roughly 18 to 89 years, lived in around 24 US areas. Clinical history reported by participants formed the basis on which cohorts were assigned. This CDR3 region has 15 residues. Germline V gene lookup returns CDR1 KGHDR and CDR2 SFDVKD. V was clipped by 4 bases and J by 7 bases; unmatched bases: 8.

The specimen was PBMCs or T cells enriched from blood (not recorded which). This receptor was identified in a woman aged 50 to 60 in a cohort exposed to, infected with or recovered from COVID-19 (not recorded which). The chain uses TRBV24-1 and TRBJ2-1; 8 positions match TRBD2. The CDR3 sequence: CATSEPAGAGNEQFF. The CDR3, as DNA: TGTGCCACCAGTGAGCCAGCGGGGGCCGGGAATGAGCAGTTCTTC.